The T cell receptor (beta chain) described here comes from a study of cytomegalovirus exposure and HLA in healthy donors. Study-wide results and limits: When analyzed later, a missense DCLRE1C variant was found to be linked to TCR beta V- and J-gene trimming. According to reports, the classifier identified cytomegalovirus status with high specificity and sensitivity. HLA alleles were associated with 15,000 to 20,000 TCR beta sequences in a later analysis at 0.05 false discovery rate. Most TCR beta V segments were productive about 90% or about 30% of the time in an earlier analysis.

This clone was detected a few times. Its matching antigen is unknown. Primers for the PCR totalled 60 Vbeta and 13 Jbeta. Some clones are missing from TCRdb's copy, which holds only in-frame ones; the method was immunoSEQ multiplex PCR. The table records some 40,000 clones, over 55% of them present only once. V shed 4 bases and J 0 bases; nucleotides not matched to a gene: 10. The length of the CDR3 is 19 residues. Germline V gene data show CDR1 as SEHNR and CDR2 as FQNEAQ (reference sequence). The genes are TRBV7-9 and TRBJ2-6, with 9 nucleotides matching TRBD1. Material for sequencing was PBMCs. The sequence came from a man in his fifties or sixties in good health and CMV-seropositive. CDR3 amino acids: CASSSQYRTGDSGANVLTF. CDR3 bases: TGTGCCAGCAGCTCCCAATATCGGACAGGGGACTCTGGGGCCAACGTCCTGACTTTC.